This paragraph covers one TCR beta chain sequence. The data were obtained in a study of blood T cell repertoires in COVID-19. Study-wide background: Sites across the United States, Italy and Spain contributed samples from acute and convalescent COVID-19. The analysed material was cDNA or gDNA that came from T cells, B-cell-depleted T cells, or PBMCs.

Original handling: The assay estimated nucleated cells by amplifying reference gene primers. The repertoire was sequenced with immunoSEQ multiplex PCR; TCRdb's copy has only in-frame clones and lacks some. For V, J and clone size, that table is used; D and trimming come from the DNA. There are around 100,000 clones in the sample; roughly four fifths occur only once, and around 6.6% lies in the top ten. This TCR was recovered from a man between 60 and 75 years old with acute or convalescent COVID-19. Sample: peripheral blood.

CDR3 in amino acids: CASSPSGGLQPQHF. In nucleotides, the CDR3 is TGTGCCAGCAGTCCCTCAGGGGGTCTTCAGCCCCAGCATTTT. The rearrangement joins TRBV5-6 to TRBJ1-5; 7 bases map to TRBD1. V gave up 5 bases and J gave up 6 bases; unmatched junction bases: 8. The germline gives CDR1 SGHDT, CDR2 YYEEEE. The CDR3 has 14 amino acids. Full variable domain (missing parts from reference TRBV5-6 and TRBJ1-5): DAGVTQSPTHLIKTRGQQVTLRCSPKSGHDTVSWYQQALGQGPQFIFQYYEEEERQRGNFPDRFSGHQFPNYSSELNVNALLLGDSALYLCASSPSGGLQPQHFGDGTRLSIL.